Below, 7 T cell receptor beta chains from the same sample are listed, as sequenced in a study of shared clonotypes between healthy human individuals (dated by TCRdb to 2018 to 2021). CD8 naive samples were obtained by positive selection for CCR7 among CD45RO-negative cells, yielding a CD45RA+CCR7+ population from which TemRA cells were excluded. Receptor libraries were prepared by the immunoSEQ multiplex PCR assay. Here the immuneACCESS table is served through TCRdb, limited to in-frame sequences with V and J called. Missing clones are a known gap in these copies; in checked studies unresolved V genes cover under half, and the rest lacks a known reason. This sample has some 2 million clones in its table, and approximately 95% of those were observed once. The top ten clones comprise 0.9% to 1.5% of the sample. The sequenced material came from naive CD8+ T cells sorted from blood. The cell subset or site label, as the study defines it: CD45RA+CCR7+. The source of these receptors is a man between 18 and 29 years old in good health.

A single count supports this clone. The CDR3: CASSSGLAGEYF. In nucleotides, the CDR3 is TGTGCCAGCAGTTCCGGACTAGCGGGAGAGTACTTC. The rearrangement links TRBV2 to TRBJ2-5; 13 nucleotides line up with TRBD2. Germline V gene sequence: CDR1 SNHLY, CDR2 FYNNEI. V trimming: 5 bases; J trimming: 12 bases; junction bases outside the gene matches: 3. This CDR3 region has 12 residues.

The V gene is TRBV7-9, the J gene TRBJ2-1, with TRBD2 matching over 10 bases. CDR3 size: 15 residues. The junction had 3 bases not matched to a gene; V was cut back by 5 bases and J by 2 bases. Per the germline V gene, CDR1 is SEHNR and CDR2 is FQNEAQ (reference sequence). The CDR3 region is CASSRTSGPYNEQFF. The DNA of the CDR3 is TGTGCCAGCAGCAGGACTAGCGGCCCCTACAATGAGCAGTTCTTC.

Of note for this clone: Distinct nucleotide sequences in the sample also encode this CDR3. J is TRBJ2-7 and V is TRBV7-9; TRBD2 agrees at 14 bases. Germline V CDR1 and CDR2: SEHNR, FQNEAQ (reference sequence). This CDR3 has 14 residues. The V and J ends lost 6 bases and 3 bases, in that order; junction bases with no gene match: 1. This CDR3 is CASSGTSGSYEQYF. The DNA for the CDR3 is TGTGCCAGCAGTGGGACTAGCGGGAGCTACGAGCAGTACTTC.

This chain uses TRBV13 with TRBJ2-3; no clear D gene. The CDR3 runs 13 residues. V was pared by 5 bases and J by 7 bases, with 13 bases between. CDR1 and CDR2 (germline): PRHDT, FYEKMQ (reference sequence). DNA for the CDR3: TGTGCCAGCAGCGTAGTGGATAGTAATACGCAGTATTTT. Its protein product is CASSVVDSNTQYF.

Turning to this clone: The same CDR3 can be traced to other DNA sequences in this sample. The chain recombines TRBV6-5 with TRBJ1-6; unclear D gene. CDR1 is MNHEY, CDR2 SVGAGI, per germline. The CDR3 is 13 amino acids. V was clipped by 0 bases and J by 8 bases, with 5 bases between them. CDR3 region: CASSYSTDSPLHF. The DNA of the CDR3 is TGTGCCAGCAGTTACTCGACGGATTCACCCCTCCACTTT.

This clone has a handful of counts. At the DNA level, this CDR3 is encoded by other sequences in the same sample as well. The chain links TRBV27 to TRBJ2-1; D uncertain. Germline lookup yields CDR1 MNHEY and CDR2 SMNVEV (reference sequence). CDR3 length: 11 amino acids. Trimming removed 3 bases at V and 10 bases at J, with 7 bases between. The DNA of the CDR3 is TGTGCCAGCAGTTTCCTGGGGGAGCAGTTCTTC. It codes for CASSFLGEQFF.

The V and J genes are TRBV7-4 and TRBJ2-5; D is undetermined. V lost 5 bases and J 3 bases, leaving 10 bases between the germline ends. The CDR3 has 13 residues. CDR1 and CDR2 (germline): SGHVT, SQSDAQ. The CDR3, as DNA: TGTGCCAGCAGCCCGCCTTTTAAAGAGACCCAGTACTTC. Protein product: CASSPPFKETQYF.